The present entry profiles one TCR beta chain with its context. Its antigen is unknown. Clones were read by immunoSEQ multiplex PCR, and TCRdb kept only the in-frame ones, dropping some. The table lists 40,000 to 50,000 clones, around 90% of them singletons. These data come from a study of Tregs in tolerant kidney transplant recipients. Germline assignment: CDR1 SNHLY and CDR2 FYNNEI. J was trimmed by 6 bases and V by 6 bases; bases with no gene match: 4. The CDR3 totals 13 residues. The study's findings and limits: Tregs expanded with activated donor B cells seemed most donor-specific.

Sequenced material: Tregs from blood. This clonotype was obtained from a human donor in good health. The J gene is TRBJ1-4, the V gene TRBV2; 7 bases line up with TRBD1. CDR3 sequence reads: CASRRDRDEKLFF. The DNA of the CDR3 is TGTGCCAGCAGAAGGGACAGAGATGAAAAACTGTTTTTT.